This T cell receptor beta chain was captured in a study of STAT3 mutations in large granular lymphocyte leukemia. At the level of the study: More than half of T-LGLL patients received immunosuppressive therapy. Study-wide findings and caveats: Differing intervals and regimens complicate linking therapy response to clone burden. Every T-LGLL patient had at least one immunodominant TCRbeta clonotype. All newly emerging clones after therapy were STAT3 wild type.

Germline trimming cut 3 bases from V and 2 bases from J; bases unmatched to any gene: 8. The CDR3 is 16 amino acids. The germline V gene has CDR1 KGHSH and CDR2 LQKENI. Concerning this clone itself: Antigen specificity is unknown.

Only in-frame clones appear in the TCRdb table, and some are missing; sequencing was by immunoSEQ multiplex PCR. The table includes almost 25,000 clones, 94% detected once. Sample: peripheral blood mononuclear cells. This clonotype originated in a man in his forties with T-cell large granular lymphocyte leukemia. Some clones in this sample may be carry-over from other donors' samples. The V call is TRBV18, the J call TRBJ2-7; 9 nucleotides agree with TRBD1. Written as DNA, the CDR3 is TGTGCCAGCTCACCCGTACCGGGACAGGGACCCTACGAGCAGTACTTC. Translating it yields CASSPVPGQGPYEQYF. Variable domain in full (rest from reference TRBV18 and TRBJ2-7): NAGVMQNPRHLVRRRGQEARLRCSPMKGHSHVYWYRQLPEEGLKFMVYLQKENIIDESGMPKERFSAEFPKEGPSILRIQQVVRGDSAAYFCASSPVPGQGPYEQYFGPGTRLTVT.